Reported below is one T cell receptor (beta chain). The antigen remains undetermined. This sample includes further DNA sequences coding for the same CDR3. The CDR3 loop spans 15 amino acids. CDR1 and CDR2 from the germline V gene are SGDLS and YYNGEE. V dropped 0 bases and J dropped 4 bases, with 8 bases sitting between them. These data originate in a study of beta chain features in type 1 diabetes. The isolated RNA, all of it, was reverse transcribed, so expressed TCRB transcripts were what got sequenced. Only in-frame clones appear in the TCRdb table, and some are missing; sequencing was by immunoSEQ multiplex PCR. The sample contains approximately 600,000 clones, 9.5% to 15% of which appear only once. Study-level results: Type 1 diabetes patients had fewer VDJ junction insertions and more deletions. Shortening that was moderate but significant affected the TCRB CDR3s of Type 1 diabetes patients in all four CD4+ subsets.

This receptor was taken from a man aged 25-40 years with type 1 diabetes. Sample: naive CD4+ T cells from blood. The rearrangement links TRBV9 to TRBJ2-6, with unresolved D. The CDR3 DNA is TGTGCCAGCAGCGTAGGAGGATCCGGGGCCAACGTCCTGACTTTC. It codes for CASSVGGSGANVLTF.